The present T cell receptor beta chain was sequenced within a study of T-cell reconstitution after alpha-beta-depleted transplantation in children. Study-level results: Diversity and T-cell counts at one year after transplant derived mostly from new T cells.

This clonotype was seen only a few times. The target antigen is unknown. Unique molecular identifiers were built into the TCRbeta library. TCRdb reprocessed the PCR reads with MiXCR, giving one entry per CDR3 protein. The sample includes about 870,000 distinct CDR3 sequences, 16% of them seen just once. Trimming cost V 7 bases and J 3 bases; bases outside gene matches: 5. The V gene's germline CDR1 is SGHRS and CDR2 YFSETQ. The CDR3 totals 15 residues. The chain joins TRBV5-1 to TRBJ2-2, with TRBD2 identical over 11 bases. This TCR came from a male patient younger than 18 who had a stem cell transplant for acute lymphoblastic leukemia, so the T cells may come from the graft donor. Sequencing used PBMCs, mostly from graft donor cells, obtained 360 days after TCRalphabeta/CD19-depleted stem cell transplant. The CDR3 is CASAGLAGHTGELFF. The CDR3 nucleotides are TGCGCCAGCGCTGGACTAGCGGGCCACACCGGGGAGCTGTTTTTT.